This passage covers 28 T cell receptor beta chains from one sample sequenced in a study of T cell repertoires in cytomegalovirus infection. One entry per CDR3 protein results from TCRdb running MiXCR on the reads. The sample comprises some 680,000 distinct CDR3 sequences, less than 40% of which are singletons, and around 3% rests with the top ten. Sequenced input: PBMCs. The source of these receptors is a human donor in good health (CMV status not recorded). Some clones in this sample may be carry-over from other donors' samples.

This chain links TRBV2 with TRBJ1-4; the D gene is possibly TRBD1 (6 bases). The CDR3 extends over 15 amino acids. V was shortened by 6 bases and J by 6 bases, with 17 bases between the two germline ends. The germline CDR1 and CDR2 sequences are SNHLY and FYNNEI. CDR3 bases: TGTGCCAGCAGCCTAAAGCGGGGGCTGGATGAAAAACTGTTTTTT. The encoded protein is CASSLKRGLDEKLFF.

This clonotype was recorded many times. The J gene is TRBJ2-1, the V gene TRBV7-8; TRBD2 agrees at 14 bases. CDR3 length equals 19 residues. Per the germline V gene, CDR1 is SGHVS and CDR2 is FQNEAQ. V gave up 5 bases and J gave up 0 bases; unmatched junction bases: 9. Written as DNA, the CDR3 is TGTGCCAGCAGCGTGACTAGCGGGGGGGCCGGTCGCTCCTACAATGAGCAGTTCTTC. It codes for CASSVTSGGAGRSYNEQFF.

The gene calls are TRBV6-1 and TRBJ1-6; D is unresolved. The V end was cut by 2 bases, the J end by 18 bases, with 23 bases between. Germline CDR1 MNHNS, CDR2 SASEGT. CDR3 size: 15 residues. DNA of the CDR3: TGTGCCAGCAGTGAATTGGCGGACTGGGTTCCCCGACCCCACTTT. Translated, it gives CASSELADWVPRPHF.

The CDR3 coding sequence is TGTGCCAGCAGTGAACCGGGGGGGCACGAGCAGTACTTC. This gives the protein CASSEPGGHEQYF. The V gene is TRBV28, the J gene TRBJ2-7; 8 bases line up with TRBD2. The CDR3 extends over 13 amino acids. V lost 5 bases, J lost 5 bases, and 5 bases stayed unmatched. In germline, CDR1 is MDHEN, CDR2 SYDVKM.

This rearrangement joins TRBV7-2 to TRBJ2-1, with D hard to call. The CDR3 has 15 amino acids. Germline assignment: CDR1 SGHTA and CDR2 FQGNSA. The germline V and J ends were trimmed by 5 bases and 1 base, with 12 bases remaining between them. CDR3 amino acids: CASSQLTASYNEQFF. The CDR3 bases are TGTGCCAGCAGCCAACTCACGGCTTCCTACAATGAGCAGTTCTTC.

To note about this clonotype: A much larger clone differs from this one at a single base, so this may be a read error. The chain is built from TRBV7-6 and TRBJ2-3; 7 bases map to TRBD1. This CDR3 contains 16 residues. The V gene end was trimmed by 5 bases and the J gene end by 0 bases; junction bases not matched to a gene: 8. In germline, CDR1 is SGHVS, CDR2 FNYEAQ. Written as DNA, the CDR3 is TGTGCCAGCAGCATCAACAGGGGCTATAGCACAGATACGCAGTATTTT. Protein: CASSINRGYSTDTQYF.

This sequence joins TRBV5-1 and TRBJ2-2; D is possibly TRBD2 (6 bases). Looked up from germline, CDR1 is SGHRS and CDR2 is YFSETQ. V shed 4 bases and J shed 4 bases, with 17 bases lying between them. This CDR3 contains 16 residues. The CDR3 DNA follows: TGCGCCAGCAGCCTCACCACCCTCGGGGGCACCGGGGAGCTGTTTTTT. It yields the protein CASSLTTLGGTGELFF.

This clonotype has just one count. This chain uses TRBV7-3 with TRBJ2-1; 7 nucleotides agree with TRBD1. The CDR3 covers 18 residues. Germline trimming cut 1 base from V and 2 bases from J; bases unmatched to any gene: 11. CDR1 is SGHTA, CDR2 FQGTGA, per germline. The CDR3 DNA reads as TGTGCCAGCAGCTTAAGCCCCCGTACAGGGGCCCCCTACAATGAGCAGTTCTTC. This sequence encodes CASSLSPRTGAPYNEQFF.

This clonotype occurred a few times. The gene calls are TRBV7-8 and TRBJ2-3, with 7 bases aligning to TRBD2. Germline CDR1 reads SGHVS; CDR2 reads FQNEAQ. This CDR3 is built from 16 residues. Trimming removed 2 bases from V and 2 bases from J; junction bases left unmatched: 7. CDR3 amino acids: CASSLSWEGPTDTQYF. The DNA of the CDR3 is TGTGCCAGCAGCTTATCGTGGGAGGGCCCCACAGATACGCAGTATTTT.

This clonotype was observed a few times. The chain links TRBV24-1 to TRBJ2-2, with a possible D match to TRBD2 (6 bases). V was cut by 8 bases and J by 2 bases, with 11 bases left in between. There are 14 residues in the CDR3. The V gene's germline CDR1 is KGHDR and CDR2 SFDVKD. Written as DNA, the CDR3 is TGTGCCACCACTGGGACTTTCAACACCGGGGAGCTGTTTTTT. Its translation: CATTGTFNTGELFF.

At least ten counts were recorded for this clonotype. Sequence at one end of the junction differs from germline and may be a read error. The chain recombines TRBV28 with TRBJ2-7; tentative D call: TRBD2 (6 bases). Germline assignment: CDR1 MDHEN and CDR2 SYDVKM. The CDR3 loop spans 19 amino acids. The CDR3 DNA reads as TGTGCCAGCAGTCTATGGACTAACCTATTAGATACCCACTCCTACGAGCAGTACTTC. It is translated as CASSLWTNLLDTHSYEQYF. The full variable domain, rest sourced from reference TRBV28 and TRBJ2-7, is DVKVTQSSRYLVKRTGEKVFLECVQDMDHENMFWYRQDPGLGLRLIYFSYDVKMKEKGDIPEGYSVSREKKERFSLILESASTNQTSMYLCASSLWTNLLDTHSYEQYFGPGTRLTVT.

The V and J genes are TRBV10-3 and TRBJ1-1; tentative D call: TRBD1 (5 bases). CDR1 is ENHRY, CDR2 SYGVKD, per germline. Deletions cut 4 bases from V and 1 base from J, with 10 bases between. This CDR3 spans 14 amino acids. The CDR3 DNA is TGTGCCATCAGTGCGACCAGGGAGAACACTGAAGCTTTCTTT. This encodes CAISATRENTEAFF.

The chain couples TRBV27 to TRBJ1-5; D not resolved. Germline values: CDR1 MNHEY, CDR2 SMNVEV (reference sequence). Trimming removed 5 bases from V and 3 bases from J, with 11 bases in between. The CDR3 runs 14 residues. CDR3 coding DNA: TGTGCCAGCAGTCCCCAACCATACAATCAGCCCCAGCATTTT. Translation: CASSPQPYNQPQHF.

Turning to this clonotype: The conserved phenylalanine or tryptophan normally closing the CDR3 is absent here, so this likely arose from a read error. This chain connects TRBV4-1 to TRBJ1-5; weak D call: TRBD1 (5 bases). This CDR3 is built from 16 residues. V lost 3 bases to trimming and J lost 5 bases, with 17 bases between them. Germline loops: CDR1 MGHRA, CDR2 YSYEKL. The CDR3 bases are TGCGCCAGCAGCCAGGAAGGGGCCCAGTCTTATCAGCCCCAGCATTGT. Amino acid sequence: CASSQEGAQSYQPQHC.

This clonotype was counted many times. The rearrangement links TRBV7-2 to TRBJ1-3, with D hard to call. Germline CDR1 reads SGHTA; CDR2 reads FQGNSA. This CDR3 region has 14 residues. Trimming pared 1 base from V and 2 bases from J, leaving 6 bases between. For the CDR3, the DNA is TGTGCCAGCAGCTTAGGGGTGACTGGAAACACCATATATTTT. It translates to CASSLGVTGNTIYF.

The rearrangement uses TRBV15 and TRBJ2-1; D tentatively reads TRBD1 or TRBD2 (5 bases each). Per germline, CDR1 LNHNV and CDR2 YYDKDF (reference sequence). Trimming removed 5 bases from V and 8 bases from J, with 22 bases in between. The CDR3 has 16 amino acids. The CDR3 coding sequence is TGTGCCACCAGCCCCTCAAGAGGGGCCGGTGGGGATGAGCAGTTCTTC. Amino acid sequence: CATSPSRGAGGDEQFF.

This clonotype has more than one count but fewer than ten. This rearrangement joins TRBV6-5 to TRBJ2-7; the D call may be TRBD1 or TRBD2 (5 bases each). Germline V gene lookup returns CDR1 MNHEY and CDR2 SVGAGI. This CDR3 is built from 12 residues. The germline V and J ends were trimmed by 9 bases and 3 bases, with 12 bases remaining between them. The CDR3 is CASKGRGYEQYF. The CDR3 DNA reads TGTGCCAGTAAGGGGAGAGGCTACGAGCAGTACTTC.

The CDR3 spells CASSWTRANTGELFF. The DNA for the CDR3 is TGTGCCAGCAGTTGGACAAGAGCGAACACCGGGGAGCTGTTTTTT. The chain employs TRBV2 and TRBJ2-2; D possibly corresponds to TRBD1 (5 bases). The V gene's germline CDR1 is SNHLY and CDR2 FYNNEI. CDR3 size: 15 residues. With 5 bases removed from V and 0 bases from J, the gap between germline ends came to 10 bases. The whole variable domain, filled in from reference TRBV2 and TRBJ2-2, reads EPEVTQTPSHQVTQMGQEVILRCVPISNHLYFYWYRQILGQKVEFLVSFYNNEISEKSEIFDDQFSVERPDGSNFTLKIRSTKLEDSAMYFCASSWTRANTGELFFGEGSRLTVL.

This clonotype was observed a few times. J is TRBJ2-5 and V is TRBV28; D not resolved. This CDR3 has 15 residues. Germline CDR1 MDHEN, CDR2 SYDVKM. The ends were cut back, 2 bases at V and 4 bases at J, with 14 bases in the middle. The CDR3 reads CASSLIKGNVETQYF. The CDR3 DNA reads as TGTGCCAGCAGTTTAATTAAGGGAAACGTAGAGACCCAGTACTTC.

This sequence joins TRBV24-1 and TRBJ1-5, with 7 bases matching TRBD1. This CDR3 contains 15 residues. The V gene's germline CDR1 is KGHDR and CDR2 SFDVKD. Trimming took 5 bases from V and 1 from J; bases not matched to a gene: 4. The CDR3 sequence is CATSAGTASNQPQHF. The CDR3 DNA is TGTGCCACCAGTGCCGGGACAGCAAGCAATCAGCCCCAGCATTTT.

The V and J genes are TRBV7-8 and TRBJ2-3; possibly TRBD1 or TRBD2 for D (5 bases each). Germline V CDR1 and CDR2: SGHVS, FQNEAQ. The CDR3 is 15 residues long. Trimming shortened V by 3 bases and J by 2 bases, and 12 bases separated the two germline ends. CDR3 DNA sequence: TGTGCCAGCAGCTTGCCGGGACCTAACACAGATACGCAGTATTTT. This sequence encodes CASSLPGPNTDTQYF.

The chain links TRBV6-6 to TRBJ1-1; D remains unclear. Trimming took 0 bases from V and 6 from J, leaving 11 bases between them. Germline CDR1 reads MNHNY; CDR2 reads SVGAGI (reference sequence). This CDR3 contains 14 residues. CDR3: CASSYSGGVSEAFF. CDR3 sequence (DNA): TGTGCCAGCAGTTACTCGGGTGGTGTCTCTGAAGCTTTCTTT.

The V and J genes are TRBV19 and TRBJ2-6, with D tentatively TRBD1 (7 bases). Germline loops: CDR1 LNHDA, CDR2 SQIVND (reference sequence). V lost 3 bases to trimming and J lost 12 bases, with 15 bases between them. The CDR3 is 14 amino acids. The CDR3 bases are TGTGCCAGTAGTATCAGGGGGGAGCTGGTCGTCCTGACTTTC. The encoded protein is CASSIRGELVVLTF.

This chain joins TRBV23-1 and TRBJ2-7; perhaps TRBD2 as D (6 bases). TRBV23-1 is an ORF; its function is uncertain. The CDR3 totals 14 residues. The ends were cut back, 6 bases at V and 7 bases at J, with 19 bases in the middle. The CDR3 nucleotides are TGCGCCAGCAGCAGAGGGACGGGGACTCGGGAGCAGTACTTC. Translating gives CASSRGTGTREQYF.

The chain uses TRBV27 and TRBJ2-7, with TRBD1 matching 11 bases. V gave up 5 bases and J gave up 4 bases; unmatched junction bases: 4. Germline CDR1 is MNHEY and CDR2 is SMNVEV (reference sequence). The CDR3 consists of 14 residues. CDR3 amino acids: CASSNGQGAYEQYF. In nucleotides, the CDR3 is TGTGCCAGCAGTAACGGACAGGGGGCTTACGAGCAGTACTTC.

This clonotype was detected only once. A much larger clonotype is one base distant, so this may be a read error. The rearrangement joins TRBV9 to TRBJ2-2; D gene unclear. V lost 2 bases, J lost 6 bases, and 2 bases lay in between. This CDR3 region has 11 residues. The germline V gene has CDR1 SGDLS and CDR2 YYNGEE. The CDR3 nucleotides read TGTGCCAGCAGCGTCCCCGGGGAGCTGTTTTTT. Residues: CASSVPGELFF.

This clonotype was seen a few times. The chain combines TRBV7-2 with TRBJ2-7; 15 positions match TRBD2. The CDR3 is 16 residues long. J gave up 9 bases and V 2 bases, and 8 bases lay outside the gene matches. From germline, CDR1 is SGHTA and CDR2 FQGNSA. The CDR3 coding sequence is TGTGCCAGCAGCTTATCCGGACTAGCGGGAGGGTTCGGGCAGTACTTC. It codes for CASSLSGLAGGFGQYF.

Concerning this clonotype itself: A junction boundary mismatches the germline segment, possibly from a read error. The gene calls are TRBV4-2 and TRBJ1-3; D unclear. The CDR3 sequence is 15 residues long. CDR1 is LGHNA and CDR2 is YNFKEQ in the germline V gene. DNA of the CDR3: TGTGCCGGCAGCCAAGATCCGTCTTTGGGAAACACCATATATTTT. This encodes CAGSQDPSLGNTIYF.